This is a list of T cell receptor beta chains from one sample in a study of T cells in Graves' hyperthyroidism and ophthalmopathy. MiXCR, run by TCRdb on the multiplex PCR reads, gives a single entry per CDR3 protein. The sample contains about 200,000 distinct CDR3 sequences, 17% of which appear only once. The sample was blood. These receptors came from a man aged 45-65 years with Graves' hyperthyroidism. Each CDR3 is given with its conserved first and last residue. Fields, in order: D gene, clone size, J gene, V gene, CDR3 DNA, CDR3 protein. D genes are given only for firm matches. Expanded clones get a size class; other rows say once, few or many, or leave the size out.

d_call: NA
clone_size: few
j_call: TRBJ1-1
v_call: TRBV5-1
cdr3_nt: TGCGCCAGCAGCTTGGATCGGGGTGGGGGCACTGAAGCTTTCTTT
cdr3_aa: CASSLDRGGGTEAFF

d_call: NA
clone_size: many
j_call: TRBJ2-3
v_call: TRBV12-3/TRBV12-4
cdr3_nt: TGTGCCAGCAGTTTAGGCCTAGTGGTAGATACGCAGTATTTT
cdr3_aa: CASSLGLVVDTQYF

d_call: NA
clone_size: many
j_call: TRBJ1-1
v_call: TRBV18
cdr3_nt: TGTGCCAGCTCACCACCGGTAGGGCGAGAAATGAACACTGAAGCTTTCTTT
cdr3_aa: CASSPPVGREMNTEAFF

d_call: NA
clone_size: few
j_call: TRBJ1-5
v_call: TRBV6-1
cdr3_nt: TGTGCCAGCAGTGAATGGGAAAGGAGCAATCAGCCCCAGCATTTT
cdr3_aa: CASSEWERSNQPQHF

d_call: NA
clone_size: many
j_call: TRBJ2-4
v_call: TRBV18
cdr3_nt: TGTGCCAGCTCACCGGCAGCACTTATGGACATTCAGTACTTC
cdr3_aa: CASSPAALMDIQYF

d_call: NA
clone_size: many
j_call: TRBJ2-3
v_call: TRBV27
cdr3_nt: TGTGCCAGCAGTTCTCGACGTGATAGCACAGATACGCAGTATTTT
cdr3_aa: CASSSRRDSTDTQYF

d_call: NA
clone_size: many
j_call: TRBJ1-2
v_call: TRBV12-3/TRBV12-4
cdr3_nt: TGTGCCAGCAGCTACCAAACCCGGGGCTACACCTTC
cdr3_aa: CASSYQTRGYTF

d_call: TRBD1
clone_size: many
j_call: TRBJ1-1
v_call: TRBV12-3/TRBV12-4
cdr3_nt: TGTGCCAGCAGAGCAACGGGACAGGGTGGGACTGAAGCTTTCTTT
cdr3_aa: CASRATGQGGTEAFF

d_call: NA
clone_size: NA
j_call: TRBJ1-1
v_call: TRBV27
cdr3_nt: TGTGCCAGCAGTTTATTCGCAGACTTGAACACTGAAGCTTTCTTT
cdr3_aa: CASSLFADLNTEAFF

d_call: TRBD2
clone_size: NA
j_call: TRBJ2-1
v_call: TRBV11-2
cdr3_nt: TGTGCCAGCAGCTTGGAGCGGGGGAAAGCCTACAATGAGCAGTTCTTC
cdr3_aa: CASSLERGKAYNEQFF

d_call: TRBD2
clone_size: NA
j_call: TRBJ2-1
v_call: TRBV7-2
cdr3_nt: TGTGCCAGCAGCTTAATACTAGCGGGACGTAACAATGAGCAGTTCTTC
cdr3_aa: CASSLILAGRNNEQFF

d_call: NA
clone_size: NA
j_call: TRBJ1-1
v_call: TRBV19
cdr3_nt: TGTGCCAGTAGTATATCAGGGCCCACTGAAGCTTTCTTT
cdr3_aa: CASSISGPTEAFF

d_call: TRBD1
clone_size: many
j_call: TRBJ2-1
v_call: TRBV5-1
cdr3_nt: TGCGCCAGTTACAGGGGCGGGTCCTACAATGAGCAGTTCTTC
cdr3_aa: CASYRGGSYNEQFF

d_call: NA
clone_size: many
j_call: TRBJ1-1
v_call: TRBV12-3/TRBV12-4
cdr3_nt: TGTGCCAGCAGTTCCGCCTGGGGACGCCGGGACTCGGGTGGTATAGCTTTCTTT
cdr3_aa: CASSSAWGRRDSGGIAFF

d_call: TRBD1
clone_size: NA
j_call: TRBJ2-7
v_call: TRBV5-4
cdr3_nt: TGTGCCAGCAGCGACCCACGACAGGGGGAGGTATACGAGCAGTACTTC
cdr3_aa: CASSDPRQGEVYEQYF

d_call: TRBD1
clone_size: few
j_call: TRBJ1-2
v_call: TRBV6-1
cdr3_nt: TGTGCCAGCAGTCCCAGGGGGACAACTATGAACTATGGCTACACCTTC
cdr3_aa: CASSPRGTTMNYGYTF

d_call: NA
clone_size: many
j_call: TRBJ2-5
v_call: TRBV2
cdr3_nt: TGTGCCAGCAGTTCAACTCTGACCCAGTACTTC
cdr3_aa: CASSSTLTQYF

d_call: TRBD1
clone_size: few
j_call: TRBJ2-2
v_call: TRBV19
cdr3_nt: TGTGCCAGTAGTATTTTTGGGACAGGGTTCAGGGAGCTGTTTTTT
cdr3_aa: CASSIFGTGFRELFF

d_call: TRBD2
clone_size: many
j_call: TRBJ2-3
v_call: TRBV12-3/TRBV12-4
cdr3_nt: TGTGCCAGCAGTCCACTAGCGGTAGGCGATACGCAGTATTTT
cdr3_aa: CASSPLAVGDTQYF

d_call: TRBD1
clone_size: NA
j_call: TRBJ1-4
v_call: TRBV29-1
cdr3_nt: TGCAGCGTTGAAGATCCGGGACAGTCAGAAAAACTGTTTTTT
cdr3_aa: CSVEDPGQSEKLFF

d_call: TRBD2
clone_size: many
j_call: TRBJ2-2
v_call: TRBV18
cdr3_nt: TGTGCCAGCTCACCCTCTAGCGGGAACACCGGGGAGCTGTTTTTT
cdr3_aa: CASSPSSGNTGELFF

d_call: NA
clone_size: NA
j_call: TRBJ2-3
v_call: TRBV7-2
cdr3_nt: TGTGCCAGCAGTCTCTGGGGCAGGGTTAGCACAGATACGCAGTATTTT
cdr3_aa: CASSLWGRVSTDTQYF

d_call: TRBD2
clone_size: few
j_call: TRBJ2-2
v_call: TRBV6-1
cdr3_nt: TGTGCCAGCAGCCTGACTAGCGGGAGTGGGGAGCTGTTTTTT
cdr3_aa: CASSLTSGSGELFF

d_call: NA
clone_size: many
j_call: TRBJ2-7
v_call: TRBV18
cdr3_nt: TGTGCCAGCTCACCATCGGGGGCTGGCGAGCAGTACTTC
cdr3_aa: CASSPSGAGEQYF

d_call: NA
clone_size: few
j_call: TRBJ1-2
v_call: TRBV12-3/TRBV12-4
cdr3_nt: TGTGCCAGCAGCCCCTTCCGGGCCGCAGGTTATGGCTACACCTTC
cdr3_aa: CASSPFRAAGYGYTF

d_call: NA
clone_size: few
j_call: TRBJ2-7
v_call: TRBV27
cdr3_nt: TGTGCCAGCAGTCGCCGGGACGGAATCTACGAGCAGTACTTC
cdr3_aa: CASSRRDGIYEQYF

d_call: NA
clone_size: few
j_call: TRBJ2-7
v_call: TRBV10-2
cdr3_nt: TGCGCCAGCAGTGAGTCTATCCAGTACGAGCAGTACTTC
cdr3_aa: CASSESIQYEQYF

d_call: NA
clone_size: many
j_call: TRBJ2-5
v_call: TRBV6-1
cdr3_nt: TGTGCCAGCAGTGAAGGTCTTCAAGAGACCCAGTACTTC
cdr3_aa: CASSEGLQETQYF

d_call: NA
clone_size: once
j_call: TRBJ1-1
v_call: TRBV10-1
cdr3_nt: TGCGCCAGCGGGGAACAGGGAGGGACTGAAGCTTTCTTT
cdr3_aa: CASGEQGGTEAFF

d_call: NA
clone_size: few
j_call: TRBJ1-4
v_call: TRBV7-9
cdr3_nt: TGTGCCAGCAGCCCCAGGGGTAATGAAAAACTGTTTTTT
cdr3_aa: CASSPRGNEKLFF

d_call: TRBD2
clone_size: NA
j_call: TRBJ2-7
v_call: TRBV20-1
cdr3_nt: TGCAGTGCCTTAACTCGTGGATCTAGCGGTTACTCCTACGAGCAGTACTTC
cdr3_aa: CSALTRGSSGYSYEQYF

d_call: NA
clone_size: many
j_call: TRBJ2-7
v_call: TRBV10-2
cdr3_nt: TGCGCCAGCAGTGATGGGGGGTTCGAGCAGTACTTC
cdr3_aa: CASSDGGFEQYF